Listed below are T cell receptor beta chains from one sample, sequenced in a study of T cells expressing NK-cell markers. With the 5' RACE reads reprocessed, TCRdb shows one record per CDR3 protein and no DNA. This sample's table reports about 430,000 distinct CDR3 sequences. Sequenced: blood T cells: a sorted CD56 or NKG2C T cell subset, CD4+ or CD8+ T cells, or bulk PBMC T cells (not recorded which). The source of these receptors is a woman aged 45-60 years in good health. The CDR3 runs from the conserved cysteine through the conserved F or W.

j_call: TRBJ2-1
v_call: TRBV7-9
cdr3_aa: CASSPLLAGLNEQFF

j_call: TRBJ2-4
v_call: TRBV21-1
cdr3_aa: CARAGEDKNIQYF

j_call: TRBJ1-1
v_call: TRBV20-1
cdr3_aa: CSAGPPHTEAFF

j_call: TRBJ2-1
v_call: TRBV5-1
cdr3_aa: CASSPGLAGAESYNEQFF

j_call: TRBJ2-2
v_call: TRBV7-8
cdr3_aa: CASSSIQGADTGELFF

j_call: TRBJ2-1
v_call: TRBV7-9
cdr3_aa: CASSLEGLLAGGPAEQFF

j_call: TRBJ2-3
v_call: TRBV19
cdr3_aa: CASRGGVRSDTQYF

j_call: TRBJ2-6
v_call: TRBV29-1
cdr3_aa: CSVEGTGTGANVLTF

j_call: TRBJ2-1
v_call: TRBV11-2
cdr3_aa: CASSFAAGTYNEQFF

j_call: TRBJ1-2
v_call: TRBV5-1
cdr3_aa: CASSLDLGARGYTF

j_call: TRBJ2-2
v_call: TRBV6-6
cdr3_aa: CASRNQGSTGELFF

j_call: TRBJ2-1
v_call: TRBV9
cdr3_aa: CASSVEGAGVANEQFF

j_call: TRBJ2-1
v_call: TRBV5-1
cdr3_aa: CASSTGLAGGPGNEQFF

j_call: TRBJ1-1
v_call: TRBV28
cdr3_aa: CASSPGQGATEAFF

j_call: TRBJ2-3
v_call: TRBV12-3/TRBV12-4
cdr3_aa: CASRPPGTRADTQYF

j_call: TRBJ2-1
v_call: TRBV12-5
cdr3_aa: CASADFRGYNEQFF

j_call: TRBJ2-1
v_call: TRBV12-3/TRBV12-4
cdr3_aa: CASSFRSLSYNEQFF

j_call: TRBJ2-4
v_call: TRBV29-1
cdr3_aa: CSVKRGGAKNIQYF

j_call: TRBJ2-1
v_call: TRBV5-1
cdr3_aa: CASSLQTASYNEQFF

j_call: TRBJ2-1
v_call: TRBV2
cdr3_aa: CASSTSGSNNEQFF

j_call: TRBJ1-2
v_call: TRBV20-1
cdr3_aa: CSAREAGASYGYTF

j_call: TRBJ1-2
v_call: TRBV19
cdr3_aa: CATKTVFYGYTF

j_call: TRBJ2-2
v_call: TRBV29-1
cdr3_aa: CSGSLVNTGELFF

j_call: TRBJ2-1
v_call: TRBV5-1
cdr3_aa: CASSLVASRSYNEQFF

j_call: TRBJ2-3
v_call: TRBV15
cdr3_aa: CATSRGAADTQYF

j_call: TRBJ2-5
v_call: TRBV2
cdr3_aa: CASSETYRAETQYF

j_call: TRBJ2-3
v_call: TRBV5-6
cdr3_aa: CASSLDVAESTDTQYF

j_call: TRBJ2-3
v_call: TRBV9
cdr3_aa: CASSVGLAGSSTDTQYF

j_call: TRBJ2-1
v_call: TRBV3-1
cdr3_aa: CASSASEFSYNEQFF